Presented here are 30 T cell receptor beta chains from one specimen sequenced in a study of memory CD4+ T cells and cytomegalovirus serostatus. Assay used: immunoSEQ multiplex PCR; TCRdb lists only in-frame clones, some missing. This sample carries fewer than 40,000 clones, approximately 79% of them seen once, and the ten largest clones take about 5.8%. The sort gate was single viable CD3+CD4+CD8-CD45RO+ cells for memory CD4+ T cells. Material: memory CD4+ T cells from blood. Receptors were obtained from an adult in good health and CMV-seropositive.

The V call is TRBV10-3, the J call TRBJ2-2, with D uncertain. CDR1 is ENHRY and CDR2 is SYGVKD in the germline V gene. The CDR3 is 14 residues long. V was trimmed by 7 bases and J by 2 bases, leaving 11 bases between them. In DNA, the CDR3 is TGTGCCATCAAAGGATCTACCAACACCGGGGAGCTGTTTTTT. As protein: CAIKGSTNTGELFF.

This chain uses TRBV7-2 with TRBJ2-5; D possibly uses TRBD1 or TRBD2 (5 bases each). The V end was cut by 5 bases, the J end by 4 bases, with 20 bases between. This CDR3 comprises 16 residues. Germline loops: CDR1 SGHTA, CDR2 FQGNSA. The CDR3 region is CASSRTGAGWGETQYF. CDR3 coding DNA: TGTGCCAGCAGCCGGACCGGGGCCGGGTGGGGAGAGACCCAGTACTTC.

This sequence joins TRBV6-6 and TRBJ1-1; 7 bases are shared with TRBD1. V lost 6 bases, J lost 7 bases, and 8 bases stayed unmatched. The CDR3 length is 13 residues. Looked up from germline, CDR1 is MNHNY and CDR2 is SVGAGI (reference sequence). Here the CDR3 DNA reads TGTGCCAGCAGCCAAAACAGGGGTATTGAAGCTTTCTTT. It encodes CASSQNRGIEAFF.

The chain recombines TRBV5-1 with TRBJ2-1; D uncertain. This CDR3 has 12 residues. V lost 2 bases to trimming and J lost 7 bases, with 7 bases between them. Germline V CDR1 and CDR2: SGHRS, YFSETQ. CDR3 sequence reads: CASSFESNEQFF. The CDR3 DNA follows: TGCGCCAGCAGCTTCGAATCTAATGAGCAGTTCTTC.

The sample holds one count of this clone. The rearrangement uses TRBV7-3 and TRBJ2-5, with 7 bases matching TRBD2. V gave up 1 base and J gave up 5 bases; unmatched junction bases: 7. This CDR3 spans 15 amino acids. Germline V lookup: CDR1 SGHTA, CDR2 FQGTGA. CDR3 nucleotide sequence: TGTGCCAGCAGCTTAAATGGGGGGGTGAAGGAGACCCAGTACTTC. Amino acids: CASSLNGGVKETQYF. Variable domain in full (rest from reference TRBV7-3 and TRBJ2-5): GAGVSQTPSNKVTEKGKYVELRCDPISGHTALYWYRQSLGQGPEFLIYFQGTGAADDSGLPNDRFFAVRPEGSVSTLKIQRTERGDSAVYLCASSLNGGVKETQYFGPGTRLLVL.

CDR3: CASATRPGSYNTEAFF. CDR3 nucleotide sequence: TGTGCCAGCGCAACCCGCCCAGGCAGCTATAACACTGAAGCTTTCTTT. The gene calls are TRBV11-2 and TRBJ1-1; D unresolved. Germline V gene data show CDR1 as SGHAT and CDR2 as FQNNGV. With 8 bases removed from V and 2 bases from J, the gap between germline ends came to 21 bases. The CDR3 is 16 residues long.

This chain links TRBV7-8 with TRBJ1-1; 8 bases are shared with TRBD1. In germline, CDR1 is SGHVS, CDR2 FQNEAQ. V dropped 4 bases and J dropped 9; count of bases not matched to a gene: 13. The CDR3 consists of 15 residues. CDR3 in amino acids: CASSSAGQGSGKAFF. CDR3 nucleotides: TGTGCCAGCAGCTCCGCCGGACAGGGAAGCGGAAAAGCTTTCTTT. Together with reference TRBV7-8 and TRBJ1-1, the CDR3 gives the full variable domain: GAGVSQSPRYKVAKRGQDVALRCDPISGHVSLFWYQQALGQGPEFLTYFQNEAQLDKSGLPSDRFFAERPEGSVSTLKIQRTQQEDSAVYLCASSSAGQGSGKAFFGQGTRLTVV.

The gene calls are TRBV4-3 and TRBJ1-2; D unclear. Trimming took off 2 bases at V and 4 bases at J, with 14 bases between the two ends. The CDR3 spans 15 residues. Germline-derived CDR1 and CDR2 are LGHNA and YSLEER. CDR3 sequence: CASSQRHTNAYGYTF. The DNA for the CDR3 is TGCGCCAGCAGCCAAAGACATACGAACGCCTATGGCTACACCTTC.

V gene TRBV9 combines with J gene TRBJ1-4; D unclear. The germline V and J ends were trimmed by 2 bases and 8 bases, with 16 bases remaining between them. The CDR3 has 15 residues. Germline V gene data show CDR1 as SGDLS and CDR2 as YYNGEE. The CDR3 nucleotides read TGTGCCAGCAGCGTTCACGGGGATGCCTGGGAAAAACTGTTTTTT. It translates to CASSVHGDAWEKLFF.

The chain has TRBV5-1 and TRBJ2-3; 8 bases are a match to TRBD2. Germline V gene lookup returns CDR1 SGHRS and CDR2 YFSETQ. The CDR3 is 17 residues long. Trimming took 4 bases from V and 3 from J; bases not matched to a gene: 13. The CDR3, as DNA: TGCGCCAGCAGCCCGGGACTAGTTAGGGGTGGTACAGATACGCAGTATTTT. Its translation is CASSPGLVRGGTDTQYF.

This clone was observed a handful of times. V is TRBV7-6 and J is TRBJ2-3, with TRBD2 matching over 7 bases. J lost 2 bases, V lost 8 bases, and 1 base had no gene match. The CDR3 spans 12 residues. Germline CDR1 is SGHVS and CDR2 is FNYEAQ. In nucleotides, the CDR3 is TGTGCCAGCGGGGGGGACACAGATACGCAGTATTTT. Its protein is CASGGDTDTQYF.

The sample holds one count of this clone. This rearrangement joins TRBV7-8 to TRBJ1-1; D is unresolved. The CDR3 has 16 residues. Germline V gene data show CDR1 as SGHVS and CDR2 as FQNEAQ. The germline V and J ends were trimmed by 2 bases and 3 bases, with 16 bases remaining between them. The CDR3 DNA sequence: TGTGCCAGCAGCTTATGGCCCCGGAGGGTGGACACTGAAGCTTTCTTT. Its translation is CASSLWPRRVDTEAFF.

The rearrangement links TRBV28 to TRBJ1-3; 8 bases fit TRBD1. V lost 3 bases to trimming and J lost 0 bases; unmatched junction nucleotides: 4. Looked up from germline, CDR1 is MDHEN and CDR2 is SYDVKM. The CDR3 has 16 amino acids. CDR3 residues: CASSLTGAYSGNTIYF. CDR3 nucleotide sequence: TGTGCCAGCAGTTTGACAGGGGCCTACTCTGGAAACACCATATATTTT.

The V and J genes are TRBV7-2 and TRBJ1-5, with 10 bases aligning to TRBD1. CDR1 is SGHTA, CDR2 FQGNSA, per germline. The ends lost 5 bases at V and 1 base at J; junction bases unmatched: 5. This CDR3 has 16 amino acids. The DNA for the CDR3 is TGTGCCAGCAGCAGACAGGGGGCGTTAAGCAATCAGCCCCAGCATTTT. It translates to CASSRQGALSNQPQHF. Based on the CDR3 plus reference TRBV7-2 and TRBJ1-5, the full variable domain is GAGVSQSPSNKVTEKGKDVELRCDPISGHTALYWYRQSLGQGLEFLIYFQGNSAPDKSGLPSDRFSAERTGGSVSTLTIQRTQQEDSAVYLCASSRQGALSNQPQHFGDGTRLSIL.

In nucleotides, the CDR3 is TGTGCCAGCAGCTTAGGTCACGGGAGGGCCCACGAGACCCAGTACTTC. This codes for CASSLGHGRAHETQYF. The V and J genes are TRBV7-8 and TRBJ2-5; 8 nucleotides agree with TRBD2. CDR3 length equals 16 residues. With 1 base clipped from V and 5 bases from J, the junction kept 9 bases outside the gene matches. The germline gives CDR1 SGHVS, CDR2 FQNEAQ.

There are a few counts of this clone. The V gene is TRBV11-2, the J gene TRBJ2-7; TRBD2 aligns across 7 bases. The V and J ends lost 5 bases and 5 bases, in that order; junction bases with no gene match: 12. The CDR3 has 15 amino acids. The germline gives CDR1 SGHAT, CDR2 FQNNGV. CDR3 loop: CASSLGTTSRNEQYF. CDR3 DNA sequence: TGTGCCAGCAGCCTGGGGACTACCTCTCGCAACGAGCAGTACTTC.

V usage is TRBV5-5 and J usage is TRBJ1-1; 9 bases align to TRBD1. The CDR3 contains 15 residues. Germline CDR1 and CDR2: SGHKS and YYEKEE (reference sequence). J was trimmed by 0 bases and V by 2 bases; bases with no gene match: 2. The DNA for the CDR3 is TGTGCCAGCAGCTTCGGGACAGGGATGAACACTGAAGCTTTCTTT. Protein: CASSFGTGMNTEAFF.

The rearrangement uses TRBV6-5 and TRBJ1-6; D possibly corresponds to TRBD1 (5 bases). V shed 8 bases and J shed 10 bases, with 15 bases lying between them. The CDR3 has 13 amino acids. CDR1 and CDR2 from the germline V gene are MNHEY and SVGAGI. CDR3 region: CASLRGVGSPLHF. The CDR3 DNA reads as TGTGCCAGCTTACGGGGGGTAGGGTCACCCCTCCACTTT.

This clone was recorded once. The rearrangement uses TRBV5-1 and TRBJ2-7, with TRBD1 matching 8 bases. V was clipped by 0 bases and J by 6 bases; unmatched bases: 11. CDR1 and CDR2 (germline): SGHRS, YFSETQ. This CDR3 has 16 amino acids. The CDR3 DNA reads TGCGCCAGCAGCTTGGAGTTGCAGGGGGCGTACGGCGAGCAGTACTTC. Its translation: CASSLELQGAYGEQYF.

This rearrangement joins TRBV7-9 to TRBJ1-6; D may be TRBD1 (5 bases). The CDR3 is made up of 14 amino acids. V dropped 5 bases and J dropped 10 bases, with 15 bases sitting between them. CDR1 and CDR2 (germline): SEHNR, FQNEAQ (reference sequence). The CDR3 is CASSLLGEFSPLHF. The CDR3 bases are TGTGCCAGCAGCCTTTTAGGGGAGTTCTCACCCCTCCACTTT.

The chain is built from TRBV6-6 and TRBJ1-1; D unclear. Per germline, CDR1 MNHNY and CDR2 SVGAGI (reference sequence). The CDR3 is 11 amino acids. V lost 5 bases and J lost 11, with 12 bases in between. The CDR3 reads CASSTRREAFF. DNA for the CDR3: TGTGCCAGCAGTACCCGACGAGAGGCTTTCTTT.

This clone was seen only a few times. The chain uses TRBV5-1 and TRBJ2-1, with D hard to call. Trimming shortened V by 4 bases and J by 9 bases, and 23 bases separated the two germline ends. There are 16 residues in the CDR3. Germline CDR1 SGHRS, CDR2 YFSETQ. Here the CDR3 DNA reads TGCGCCAGCAGCCCGGACCCCGCCTCAACATCGGGTGAGCAGTTCTTC. Its translation is CASSPDPASTSGEQFF.

There are a few counts of this clone. V usage is TRBV25-1 and J usage is TRBJ2-3; TRBD2 is a possible D gene (5 bases). This CDR3 has 13 residues. CDR1 is MGHDK and CDR2 is SYGVNS in the germline V gene. Trimming cost V 2 bases and J 13 bases, with 16 bases left between them. The CDR3 sequence is CASSEIVGQREYF. The CDR3 coding sequence is TGTGCCAGCAGTGAAATAGTAGGGCAGAGGGAGTATTTT.

The V and J genes are TRBV19 and TRBJ1-4; D gene unclear. Germline CDR1 reads LNHDA; CDR2 reads SQIVND (reference sequence). V lost 6 bases and J 8 bases, leaving 10 bases between the germline ends. This CDR3 is 12 amino acids long. The CDR3 is CASRRQGEKLFF. The CDR3 coding sequence is TGTGCCAGTAGGAGGCAAGGGGAAAAACTGTTTTTT.

V gene TRBV27 combines with J gene TRBJ2-1, with 11 bases that match TRBD2. Germline-derived CDR1 and CDR2 are MNHEY and SMNVEV (reference sequence). V lost 3 bases to trimming and J lost 6 bases; unmatched junction nucleotides: 7. The length of the CDR3 is 16 residues. The CDR3 nucleotides are TGTGCCAGCAGTTTGTTGGTTAGCGGGGGGGCCAATGAGCAGTTCTTC. Translating it yields CASSLLVSGGANEQFF.

The chain uses TRBV7-2 and TRBJ2-1; TRBD2 matches 7 bases. The germline V gene encodes CDR1 SGHTA and CDR2 FQGNSA. Trimming at V came to 9 bases and at J to 2 bases, leaving 4 bases not matched to a gene. The CDR3 is 13 residues long. The CDR3 loop reads CASRGGAYNEQFF. In DNA form, the CDR3 reads TGTGCCAGTCGCGGGGGAGCCTACAATGAGCAGTTCTTC.

V gene TRBV11-2 combines with J gene TRBJ2-5; D is possibly TRBD1 (6 bases). Per the germline V gene, CDR1 is SGHAT and CDR2 is FQNNGV. V was trimmed by 6 bases and J by 2 bases, leaving 10 bases between them. The CDR3 loop spans 13 amino acids. The chain's CDR3 is CASRGTGQETQYF. DNA for the CDR3: TGTGCCAGCAGAGGAACAGGGCAAGAGACCCAGTACTTC. Full variable domain (outside the CDR3, taken from reference TRBV11-2 and TRBJ2-5): EAGVAQSPRYKIIEKRQSVAFWCNPISGHATLYWYQQILGQGPKLLIQFQNNGVVDDSQLPKDRFSAERLKGVDSTLKIQPAKLEDSAVYLCASRGTGQETQYFGPGTRLLVL.

The chain couples TRBV11-2 to TRBJ1-1; D is perhaps TRBD1 (5 bases). This CDR3 has 18 residues. Germline V gene lookup returns CDR1 SGHAT and CDR2 FQNNGV. Trimming took 4 bases from V and 1 from J, leaving 22 bases between them. CDR3 protein: CASSSFSVQGGTNTEAFF. CDR3 bases: TGTGCCAGCAGCTCGTTTTCCGTCCAGGGAGGGACGAACACTGAAGCTTTCTTT.

The J gene is TRBJ2-5, the V gene TRBV5-1; 11 nucleotides agree with TRBD2. Looked up from germline, CDR1 is SGHRS and CDR2 is YFSETQ. Trimming at V came to 3 bases and at J to 2 bases, leaving 6 bases not matched to a gene. The CDR3 is 16 residues long. This CDR3 is CASSSSGTSGQETQYF. The CDR3 nucleotides read TGCGCCAGCAGCTCCTCCGGGACTAGCGGTCAAGAGACCCAGTACTTC.

This clone occurred once. In DNA, the CDR3 is TGTGCCAGCAGTTTACAGGGAGGGGGCACTGAAGCTTTCTTT. Encoded protein: CASSLQGGGTEAFF. This chain connects TRBV28 to TRBJ1-1, with D possibly being TRBD1 (6 bases). This CDR3 is 14 amino acids long. Germline V gene data show CDR1 as MDHEN and CDR2 as SYDVKM. V was pared by 2 bases and J by 4 bases, with 11 bases between.